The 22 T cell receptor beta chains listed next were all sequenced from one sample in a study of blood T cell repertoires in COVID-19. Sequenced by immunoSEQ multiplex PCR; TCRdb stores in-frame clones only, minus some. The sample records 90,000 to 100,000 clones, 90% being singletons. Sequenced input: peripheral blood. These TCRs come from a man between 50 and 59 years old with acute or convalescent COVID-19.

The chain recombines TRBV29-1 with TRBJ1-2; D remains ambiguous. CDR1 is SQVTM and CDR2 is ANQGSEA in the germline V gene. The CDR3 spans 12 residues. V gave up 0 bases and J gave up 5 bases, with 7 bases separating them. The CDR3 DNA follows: TGCAGCGTTGAAGACAGGAATTATGGCTACACCTTC. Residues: CSVEDRNYGYTF.

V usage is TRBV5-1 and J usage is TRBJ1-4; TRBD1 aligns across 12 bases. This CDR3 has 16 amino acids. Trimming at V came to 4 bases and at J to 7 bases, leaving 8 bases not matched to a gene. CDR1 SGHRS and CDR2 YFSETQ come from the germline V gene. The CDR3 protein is CASSPGQGASGEKLFF. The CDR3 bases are TGCGCCAGCAGCCCGGGACAGGGGGCATCGGGTGAAAAACTGTTTTTT.

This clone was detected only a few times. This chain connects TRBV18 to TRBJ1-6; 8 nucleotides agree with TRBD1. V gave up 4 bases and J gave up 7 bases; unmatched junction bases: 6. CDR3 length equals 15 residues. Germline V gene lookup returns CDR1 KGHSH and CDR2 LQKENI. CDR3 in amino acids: CASSQGQGANSPLHF. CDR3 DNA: TGTGCCAGCTCACAAGGTCAGGGGGCGAATTCACCCCTCCACTTT. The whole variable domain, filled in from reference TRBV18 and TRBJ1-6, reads NAGVMQNPRHLVRRRGQEARLRCSPMKGHSHVYWYRQLPEEGLKFMVYLQKENIIDESGMPKERFSAEFPKEGPSILRIQQVVRGDSAAYFCASSQGQGANSPLHFGNGTRLTVT.

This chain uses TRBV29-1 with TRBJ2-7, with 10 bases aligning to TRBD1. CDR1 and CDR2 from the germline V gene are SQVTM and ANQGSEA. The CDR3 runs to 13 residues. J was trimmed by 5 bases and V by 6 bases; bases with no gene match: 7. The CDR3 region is CSVWTGGKNEQYF. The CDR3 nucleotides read TGCAGCGTATGGACAGGGGGGAAGAACGAGCAGTACTTC.

In DNA, the CDR3 is TGTGCCAGCAGTGACCCGTTGGGACTACTCTCCTACGAGCAGTACTTC. Protein sequence: CASSDPLGLLSYEQYF. The chain has TRBV6-4 and TRBJ2-7, with 7 bases identical to TRBD2. This CDR3 comprises 16 residues. Germline V gene data show CDR1 as MRHNA and CDR2 as SNTAGT. J was trimmed by 0 bases and V by 2 bases; bases with no gene match: 7.

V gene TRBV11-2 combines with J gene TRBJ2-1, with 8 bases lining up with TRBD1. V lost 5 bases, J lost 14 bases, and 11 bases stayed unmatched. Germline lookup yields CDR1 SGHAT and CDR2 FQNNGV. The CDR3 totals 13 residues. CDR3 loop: CASSPTYRGSEFF. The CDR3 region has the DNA TGTGCCAGCAGCCCGACCTACAGGGGGTCTGAGTTCTTC. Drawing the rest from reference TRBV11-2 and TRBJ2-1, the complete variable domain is EAGVAQSPRYKIIEKRQSVAFWCNPISGHATLYWYQQILGQGPKLLIQFQNNGVVDDSQLPKDRFSAERLKGVDSTLKIQPAKLEDSAVYLCASSPTYRGSEFFGPGTRLTVL.

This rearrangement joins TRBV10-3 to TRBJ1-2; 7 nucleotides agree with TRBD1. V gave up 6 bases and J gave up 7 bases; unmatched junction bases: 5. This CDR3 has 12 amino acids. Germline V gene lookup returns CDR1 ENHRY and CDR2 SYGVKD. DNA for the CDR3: TGTGCCATCAGCCCGACAGGGTCTGGCTACACCTTC. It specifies CAISPTGSGYTF.

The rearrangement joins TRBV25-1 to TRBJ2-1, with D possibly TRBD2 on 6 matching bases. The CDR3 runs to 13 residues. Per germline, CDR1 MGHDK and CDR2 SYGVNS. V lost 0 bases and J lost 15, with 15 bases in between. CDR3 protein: CASSEYGGHGWFF. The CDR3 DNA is TGTGCCAGCAGTGAATACGGGGGTCACGGGTGGTTCTTC.

This chain's CDR3 is CASSLRRGGSASYEQYF. The CDR3 DNA reads TGTGCCAGCAGCCTCCGGAGGGGCGGGAGCGCTTCCTACGAGCAGTACTTC. The V call is TRBV9, the J call TRBJ2-7, with 7 bases fitting TRBD2. This CDR3 region has 17 residues. After removal of 4 bases from V and 1 base from J, the junction contained 14 bases not matched to a gene. Looked up from germline, CDR1 is SGDLS and CDR2 is YYNGEE.

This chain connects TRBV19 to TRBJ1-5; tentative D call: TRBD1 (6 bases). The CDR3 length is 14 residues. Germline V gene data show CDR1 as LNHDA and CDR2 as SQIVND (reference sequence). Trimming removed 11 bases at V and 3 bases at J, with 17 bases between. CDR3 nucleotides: TGTGCCTCCACGCGGGGGGCGGTCAATCAGCCCCAGCATTTT. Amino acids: CASTRGAVNQPQHF.

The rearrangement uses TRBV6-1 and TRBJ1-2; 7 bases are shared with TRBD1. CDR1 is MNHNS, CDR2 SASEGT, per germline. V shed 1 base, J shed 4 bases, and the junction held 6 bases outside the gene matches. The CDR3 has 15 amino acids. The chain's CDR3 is CASSEVPGGTYGYTF. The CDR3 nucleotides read TGTGCCAGCAGTGAAGTACCAGGGGGAACCTATGGCTACACCTTC.

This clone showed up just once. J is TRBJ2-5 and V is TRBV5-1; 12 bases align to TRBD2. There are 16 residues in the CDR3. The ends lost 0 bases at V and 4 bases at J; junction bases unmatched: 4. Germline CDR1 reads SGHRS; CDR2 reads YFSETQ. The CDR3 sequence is CASSLGLAGDGETQYF. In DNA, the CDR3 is TGCGCCAGCAGCTTGGGACTAGCGGGAGACGGAGAGACCCAGTACTTC.

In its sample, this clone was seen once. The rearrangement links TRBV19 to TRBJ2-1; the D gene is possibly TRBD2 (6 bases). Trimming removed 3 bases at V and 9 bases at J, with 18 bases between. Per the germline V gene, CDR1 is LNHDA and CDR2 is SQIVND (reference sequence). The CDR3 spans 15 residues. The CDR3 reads CASSIPGLQNREQFF. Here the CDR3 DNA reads TGTGCCAGTAGTATTCCGGGACTCCAGAACCGTGAGCAGTTCTTC.

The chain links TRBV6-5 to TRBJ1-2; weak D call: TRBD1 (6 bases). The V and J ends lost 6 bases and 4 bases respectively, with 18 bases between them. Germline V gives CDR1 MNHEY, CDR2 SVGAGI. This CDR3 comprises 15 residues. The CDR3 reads CASSLEGGGSYGYTF. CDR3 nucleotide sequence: TGTGCCAGCAGCTTGGAGGGGGGAGGGTCCTATGGCTACACCTTC.

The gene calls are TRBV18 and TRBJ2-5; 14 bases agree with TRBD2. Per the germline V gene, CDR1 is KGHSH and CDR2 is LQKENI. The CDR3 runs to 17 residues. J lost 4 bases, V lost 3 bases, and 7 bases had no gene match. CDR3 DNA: TGTGCCAGCTCACCCCAAGGGGGACTAGCGGGAGCAGAGACCCAGTACTTC. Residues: CASSPQGGLAGAETQYF.

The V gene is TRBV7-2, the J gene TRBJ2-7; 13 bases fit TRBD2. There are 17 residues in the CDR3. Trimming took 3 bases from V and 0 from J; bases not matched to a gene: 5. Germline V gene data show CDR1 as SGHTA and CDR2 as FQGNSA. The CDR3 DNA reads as TGTGCCAGCAGCTTCGGACTAGCGGGAGTGAGCTCCTACGAGCAGTACTTC. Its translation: CASSFGLAGVSSYEQYF.

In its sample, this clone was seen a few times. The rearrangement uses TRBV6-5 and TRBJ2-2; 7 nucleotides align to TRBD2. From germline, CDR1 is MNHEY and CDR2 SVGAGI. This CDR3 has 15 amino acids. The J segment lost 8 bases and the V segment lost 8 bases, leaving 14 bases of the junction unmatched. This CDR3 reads CASCGSGYEGGELFF. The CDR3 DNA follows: TGTGCCAGCTGCGGGAGTGGTTATGAGGGAGGGGAGCTGTTTTTT.

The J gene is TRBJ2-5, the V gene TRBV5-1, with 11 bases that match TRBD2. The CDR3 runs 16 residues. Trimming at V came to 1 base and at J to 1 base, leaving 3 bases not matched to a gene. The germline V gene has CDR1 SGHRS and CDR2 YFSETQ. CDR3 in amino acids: CASSLQTSGTQETQYF. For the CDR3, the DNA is TGCGCCAGCAGCTTGCAGACTAGCGGGACCCAAGAGACCCAGTACTTC. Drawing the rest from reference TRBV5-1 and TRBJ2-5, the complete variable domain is KAGVTQTPRYLIKTRGQQVTLSCSPISGHRSVSWYQQTPGQGLQFLFEYFSETQRNKGNFPGRFSGRQFSNSRSEMNVSTLELGDSALYLCASSLQTSGTQETQYFGPGTRLLVL.

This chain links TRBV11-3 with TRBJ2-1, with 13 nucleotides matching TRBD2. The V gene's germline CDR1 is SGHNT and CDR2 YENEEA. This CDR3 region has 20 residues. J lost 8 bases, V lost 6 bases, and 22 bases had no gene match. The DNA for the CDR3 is TGTGCCAGCAGTACAACAGGGGGCGCAACTAGCGGGAGGGCCGACTATGAGCAGTTCTTC. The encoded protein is CASSTTGGATSGRADYEQFF.

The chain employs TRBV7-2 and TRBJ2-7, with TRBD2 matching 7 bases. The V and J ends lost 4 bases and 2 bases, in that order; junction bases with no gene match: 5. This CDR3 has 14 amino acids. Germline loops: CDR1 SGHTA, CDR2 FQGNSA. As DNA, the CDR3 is TGTGCCAGCAGCTCACTAGCGAGTACCTACGAGCAGTACTTC. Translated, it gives CASSSLASTYEQYF.

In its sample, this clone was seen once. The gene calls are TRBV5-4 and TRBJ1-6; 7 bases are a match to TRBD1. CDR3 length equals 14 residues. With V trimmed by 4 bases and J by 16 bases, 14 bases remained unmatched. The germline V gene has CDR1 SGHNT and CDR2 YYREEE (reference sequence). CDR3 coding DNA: TGTGCCAGCAGCACCGGACAGGAGCCACATCGGCTCCACTTT. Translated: CASSTGQEPHRLHF.

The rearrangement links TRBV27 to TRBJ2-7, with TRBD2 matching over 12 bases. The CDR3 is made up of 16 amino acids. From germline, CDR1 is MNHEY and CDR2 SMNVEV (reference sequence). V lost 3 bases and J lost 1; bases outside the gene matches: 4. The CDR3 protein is CASSFSTSGRSYEQYF. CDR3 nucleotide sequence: TGTGCCAGCAGTTTTTCCACTAGCGGGAGGTCCTACGAGCAGTACTTC.